This T cell receptor beta chain was identified in a study of blood T cell repertoires in COVID-19. Study context: The origin of the acute and convalescent COVID-19 samples was the United States, Italy and Spain. In each case, the material was cDNA or gDNA derived from T cells, B-cell-depleted T cells, or PBMCs.

V shed 0 bases and J 3 bases; nucleotides not matched to a gene: 6. The germline gives CDR1 MGHRA, CDR2 YSYEKL. There are 17 residues in the CDR3. As processed by the authors: It was from reference gene primer amplification that nucleated cell counts were estimated. Clones were read by immunoSEQ multiplex PCR, and TCRdb kept only the in-frame ones, dropping some. That table supplies the V and J calls and clone size; D and trimming were determined from the DNA. In the table there are 80,000 or so clones, about 90% of which are singletons. The source material was peripheral blood. The chain uses TRBV4-1 and TRBJ2-1; 9 bases map to TRBD2. This sequence originates from a woman aged 45-65 years in a cohort sampled during active COVID-19. CDR3 amino acids: CASSQDPSGADYNEQFF. The CDR3 region has the DNA TGCGCCAGCAGCCAAGATCCTAGCGGGGCGGACTACAATGAGCAGTTCTTC.